This T cell receptor beta chain derives from a study of cytomegalovirus exposure and HLA in healthy donors. This CDR3 is 16 amino acids long. The V segment lost 0 bases and the J segment 7 bases; nucleotides outside the gene matches: 12. Germline V gene lookup returns CDR1 SGDLS and CDR2 YYNGEE. Primers: 60 Vbeta forward and 13 Jbeta reverse. Assay used: immunoSEQ multiplex PCR; TCRdb lists only in-frame clones, some missing. The table lists about 160,000 clones, about three quarters of them singletons. The sequence was obtained from a female donor in good health and CMV-seronegative. Sequencing was done on a sample of PBMCs. The V gene is TRBV9, the J gene TRBJ1-2; TRBD1 aligns across 7 bases. The CDR3 sequence: CASSVDPTGVGSGYTF. The CDR3 DNA sequence: TGTGCCAGCAGCGTAGACCCAACAGGGGTGGGTAGTGGCTACACCTTC. Filled out from reference TRBV9 and TRBJ1-2, the complete variable domain reads DSGVTQTPKHLITATGQRVTLRCSPRSGDLSVYWYQQSLDQGLQFLIQYYNGEERAKGNILERFSAQQFPDLHSELNLSSLELGDSALYFCASSVDPTGVGSGYTFGSGTRLTVV.